Sequencing of this T cell receptor (beta chain) was carried out in a study of molecular identifiers for immune sequencing clone quantification. For the study at large: Replicate RNA from approximately 20,000 or 98,000 naive CD8 T cells formed five aliquots; four were sequenced. Study-level points and caveats: Whereas naive cells kept under 1% of molecules in clones above 20 RNA copies, such clones held over 99% in effectors. Spiked-in Jurkat TCR RNA corresponding to one cell was reported as detectable against about 1 million naive cells.

Looked up from germline, CDR1 is MNHEY and CDR2 is SMNVEV (reference sequence). CDR3 length equals 14 residues. With V trimmed by 6 bases and J by 3 bases, 5 bases remained unmatched. This clonotype has ten or more counts. Its target is unknown. TCRdb re-called the PCR reads with MiXCR, one entry per CDR3 protein. This table has under 600,000 distinct CDR3 sequences, 20% to 25% appearing once. Sequenced: naive CD8+ T cells from blood, with Jurkat cell RNA spiked in. Regarding subset: FACS-sorted CD8+CD4-CCR7+CD45RA+ naive T cells. The chain employs TRBV27 and TRBJ2-7; TRBD1 matches at 10 bases. This receptor was obtained from a human donor in good health. Some libraries in this study had Jurkat cell RNA spiked in. CDR3 protein: CASSLGQGYYEQYF. The CDR3 DNA follows: TGTGCCAGCAGCTTGGGACAGGGGTACTACGAGCAGTACTTC.